The clone carrying this T cell receptor beta chain was recorded a few times. The target antigen is unknown. Each CDR3 protein is one row after TCRdb ran MiXCR on the 5' RACE reads. The table lists some 730,000 distinct CDR3 sequences, over 15% of them singletons. This entry is derived from a study of identical twins. Findings and limits, study-wide: Shared out-of-frame alpha sequences (those common to twins) showed excess low generation probability. Insertions were fewer in abundant cord blood beta clonotypes, whereas memory repertoires showed none of this pattern.

V shed 0 bases and J 5 bases; nucleotides not matched to a gene: 8. The CDR3 spans 16 residues. Germline CDR1 reads MGHRA; CDR2 reads YSYEKL. This sample also appeared in a second study, on T cells expressing NK-cell markers. That study adds: Sequencing of TCR beta repertoires drew on sorted CD3+CD56+NKG2C+, CD3+CD56+NKG2C- and CD3+CD56-NKG2C+ T cells. Expanded NKG2C+ T cell clones were not confirmed as HCMV-specific.

This TCR derives from a woman aged 18-30 years in good health. What was sequenced was PBMCs. The gene calls are TRBV4-1 and TRBJ2-5; 8 nucleotides align to TRBD1. Here the CDR3 reads CASSQDKAGGWETQYF. CDR3 nucleotides: TGCGCCAGCAGCCAAGATAAGGCAGGGGGCTGGGAGACCCAGTACTTC.